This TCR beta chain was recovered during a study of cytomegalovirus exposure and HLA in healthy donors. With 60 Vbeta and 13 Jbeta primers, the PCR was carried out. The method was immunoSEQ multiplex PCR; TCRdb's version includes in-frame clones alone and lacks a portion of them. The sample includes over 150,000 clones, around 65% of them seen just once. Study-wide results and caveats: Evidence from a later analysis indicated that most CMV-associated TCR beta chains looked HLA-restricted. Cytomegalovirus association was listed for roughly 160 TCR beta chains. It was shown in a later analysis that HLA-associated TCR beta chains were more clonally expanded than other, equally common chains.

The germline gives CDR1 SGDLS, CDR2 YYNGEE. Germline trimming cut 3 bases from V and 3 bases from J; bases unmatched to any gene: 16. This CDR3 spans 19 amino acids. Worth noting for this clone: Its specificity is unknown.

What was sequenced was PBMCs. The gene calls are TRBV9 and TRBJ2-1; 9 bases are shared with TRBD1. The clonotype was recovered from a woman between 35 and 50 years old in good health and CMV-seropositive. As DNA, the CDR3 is TGTGCCAGCAGCGCCGGGCCTTCCGTGGGGGACAGGGACTACAATGAGCAGTTCTTC. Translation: CASSAGPSVGDRDYNEQFF.